One sample yielded the 28 T cell receptor beta chains listed below, sequenced in a study of blood T cell repertoires in COVID-19. Profiled with immunoSEQ multiplex PCR; TCRdb holds only in-frame clones, not every one. The table lists about 94,000 clones, around two thirds of them singletons. Sequencing was performed on peripheral blood. These TCRs come from a man between 65 and 85 years old with COVID-19, enrolled during active disease.

The rearrangement joins TRBV3-1 (or the pseudogene TRBV3-2) to TRBJ1-4, with D hard to call. Germline V gene lookup returns CDR1 LGHDT and CDR2 YNNKEL (reference sequence). The CDR3 runs to 15 residues. V lost 4 bases to trimming and J lost 4 bases, with 13 bases between them. The CDR3 coding sequence is TGTGCCAGCAGCCCGCCGGGAGGCTTTAATGAAAAACTGTTTTTT. Translated, it gives CASSPPGGFNEKLFF.

V usage is TRBV18 and J usage is TRBJ2-7; unclear D gene. The germline V gene has CDR1 KGHSH and CDR2 LQKENI. The CDR3 is 13 amino acids. Trimming removed 2 bases from V and 3 bases from J, with 8 bases in between. As DNA, the CDR3 is TGTGCCAGCTCACCAAGTCACAGCTACGAGCAGTACTTC. It specifies CASSPSHSYEQYF.

V usage is TRBV7-9 and J usage is TRBJ2-1; D unresolved. Trimming pared 1 base from V and 3 bases from J, leaving 4 bases between. The V gene's germline CDR1 is SEHNR and CDR2 FQNEAQ (reference sequence). There are 13 residues in the CDR3. The CDR3, as DNA: TGTGCCAGCAGCTTAGTAGACTACAATGAGCAGTTCTTC. Translated: CASSLVDYNEQFF.

V and J are TRBV19 and TRBJ1-5, with D unresolved. This CDR3 has 16 residues. V lost 5 bases, J lost 0 bases, and 14 bases lay in between. CDR1 and CDR2 (germline): LNHDA, SQIVND (reference sequence). CDR3: CASSPLESRSNQPQHF. The CDR3 coding sequence is TGTGCCAGTAGTCCGCTGGAGTCTCGTAGCAATCAGCCCCAGCATTTT.

CDR3 amino acids: CASSSMFSQTGAEKLFF. The CDR3 coding sequence is TGTGCCAGCAGCTCCATGTTCAGTCAGACAGGGGCTGAAAAACTGTTTTTT. The chain combines TRBV7-9 with TRBJ1-4, with 8 positions matching TRBD1. Germline V gene lookup returns CDR1 SEHNR and CDR2 FQNEAQ (reference sequence). The CDR3 has 17 amino acids. The V gene end was trimmed by 4 bases and the J gene end by 7 bases; junction bases not matched to a gene: 14.

The gene calls are TRBV12-3 or TRBV12-4 and TRBJ1-2; D is uncertain. The germline V and J ends were trimmed by 6 bases and 6 bases, with 14 bases remaining between them. CDR3 length: 13 residues. The CDR3 DNA reads as TGTGCCAGCAGCGTTACACCGTTGGATGGCTACACCTTC. This codes for CASSVTPLDGYTF.

This clone has only one observation. The CDR3 is CASSISLGQGSTDTQYF. The CDR3 DNA reads TGTGCCAGTAGTATAAGCTTGGGACAGGGATCCACAGATACGCAGTATTTT. The V gene is TRBV19, the J gene TRBJ2-3; 9 nucleotides line up with TRBD1. The CDR3 loop spans 17 amino acids. V shed 2 bases and J 2 bases; nucleotides not matched to a gene: 8. CDR1 and CDR2 from the germline V gene are LNHDA and SQIVND (reference sequence).

This clone was found once. The rearrangement uses TRBV2 and TRBJ1-6; D remains unclear. Germline V gene sequence: CDR1 SNHLY, CDR2 FYNNEI. The CDR3 totals 13 residues. Trimming pared 7 bases from V and 7 bases from J, leaving 11 bases between. CDR3: CASIPEWNSPLHF. The CDR3 coding sequence is TGTGCCAGCATTCCGGAGTGGAATTCACCCCTCCACTTT.

This clone occurred a few times. V usage is TRBV27 and J usage is TRBJ2-2; 7 bases line up with TRBD1. The V gene's germline CDR1 is MNHEY and CDR2 SMNVEV (reference sequence). This CDR3 spans 15 amino acids. Losses at the gene ends were 8 bases for V and 2 bases for J; bases not matched to a gene: 8. The chain's CDR3 is CASEQTGINTGELFF. DNA for the CDR3: TGTGCCAGCGAACAGACAGGGATCAACACCGGGGAGCTGTTTTTT.

The V call is TRBV18, the J call TRBJ1-3; no clear D. The germline CDR1 and CDR2 sequences are KGHSH and LQKENI. The CDR3 totals 14 residues. Trimming stripped 3 bases from V and 4 bases from J, with 10 bases between. DNA of the CDR3: TGTGCCAGCTCACCGGGCATTGAAGGAAACACCATATATTTT. This gives the protein CASSPGIEGNTIYF.

The rearrangement joins TRBV5-1 to TRBJ1-2; TRBD1 matches at 8 bases. The trim removed 4 bases at V and 8 bases at J, leaving 13 bases unmatched. The CDR3 consists of 15 residues. The germline CDR1 and CDR2 sequences are SGHRS and YFSETQ. The CDR3 region has the DNA TGCGCCAGCAGCGTGCCGGGACAGGAGGTGGGCGGCTACACCTTC. Translation: CASSVPGQEVGGYTF.

The rearrangement joins TRBV6-5 to TRBJ1-5; tentatively, D is TRBD1 (6 bases). Germline loops: CDR1 MNHEY, CDR2 SVGAGI. This CDR3 spans 15 amino acids. V was cut by 0 bases and J by 3 bases, with 9 bases left in between. CDR3 nucleotide sequence: TGTGCCAGCAGTTACTCGACAGGCGCCAATCAGCCCCAGCATTTT. It is translated as CASSYSTGANQPQHF.

This sequence joins TRBV5-1 and TRBJ2-7, with a possible D match to TRBD2 (5 bases). The CDR3 totals 16 residues. Per the germline V gene, CDR1 is SGHRS and CDR2 is YFSETQ. Trimming took off 0 bases at V and 3 bases at J, with 16 bases between the two ends. The CDR3 DNA follows: TGCGCCAGCAGCTTGGGTTCCACAGATGGGAGCTACGAGCAGTACTTC. Amino acid sequence: CASSLGSTDGSYEQYF.

The gene calls are TRBV7-9 and TRBJ2-1; D perhaps matches TRBD2 (5 bases). The CDR3 runs to 15 residues. V lost 4 bases to trimming and J lost 2 bases, with 12 bases between them. Germline loops: CDR1 SEHNR, CDR2 FQNEAQ (reference sequence). The CDR3 spells CASSSAGGAYNEQFF. For the CDR3, the DNA is TGTGCCAGCAGCTCAGCTGGAGGCGCCTACAATGAGCAGTTCTTC.

This clone was observed many times. This chain connects TRBV27 to TRBJ2-7; 7 bases match TRBD2. Germline CDR1 is MNHEY and CDR2 is SMNVEV (reference sequence). The CDR3 consists of 13 residues. The trim removed 7 bases at V and 0 bases at J, leaving 3 bases unmatched. In DNA form, the CDR3 reads TGTGCCAGCATGGGAGGGGCCTCCTACGAGCAGTACTTC. As protein: CASMGGASYEQYF.

This clone is a singleton in its sample. CDR3 nucleotide sequence: TGTGCCAGCAGCTCCCCTAAGGGACTAGCGGAGAAAAAGTTCTTC. It encodes CASSSPKGLAEKKFF. The chain uses TRBV7-3 and TRBJ2-1; 11 bases fit TRBD2. CDR1 and CDR2 (germline): SGHTA, FQGTGA. V lost 4 bases to trimming and J lost 14 bases; unmatched junction nucleotides: 13. CDR3 length: 15 residues.

The rearrangement links TRBV9 to TRBJ2-3; TRBD1 matches 7 bases. CDR1 is SGDLS, CDR2 YYNGEE, per germline. Trimming removed 4 bases from V and 10 bases from J; junction bases left unmatched: 21. The CDR3 has 17 amino acids. The CDR3 sequence: CASSFEGALPPQGPQYF. The CDR3 nucleotides are TGTGCCAGCAGCTTCGAGGGGGCTCTCCCTCCACAGGGTCCGCAGTATTTT.

This clone showed up just once. This chain links TRBV7-9 with TRBJ2-1; 10 bases match TRBD2. Germline-derived CDR1 and CDR2 are SEHNR and FQNEAQ (reference sequence). The CDR3 runs 19 residues. Trimming cost V 5 bases and J 4 bases; bases outside gene matches: 17. CDR3 in amino acids: CASSESGTSARGIYNEQFF. CDR3 DNA sequence: TGTGCCAGCAGCGAATCCGGGACTAGCGCGAGAGGGATTTACAATGAGCAGTTCTTC.

V and J are TRBV9 and TRBJ2-1; no clear D gene. Deletions cut 2 bases from V and 2 bases from J, with 17 bases between. CDR3 length: 17 residues. From germline, CDR1 is SGDLS and CDR2 YYNGEE. CDR3 sequence: CASSVSISSATYNEQFF. DNA of the CDR3: TGTGCCAGCAGCGTCTCGATTAGCTCGGCAACCTACAATGAGCAGTTCTTC.

V usage is TRBV5-6 and J usage is TRBJ1-5, with TRBD1 as a possible D gene (5 bases). Trimming left V 0 bases short and J 1 base short, with 14 bases between. Germline CDR1 reads SGHDT; CDR2 reads YYEEEE. The CDR3 is 17 amino acids. The CDR3 here is CASSLGDWRMSNQPQHF. The CDR3 DNA follows: TGTGCCAGCAGCTTGGGGGACTGGCGAATGAGCAATCAGCCCCAGCATTTT. Full variable domain (rest looked up from reference TRBV5-6 and TRBJ1-5): DAGVTQSPTHLIKTRGQQVTLRCSPKSGHDTVSWYQQALGQGPQFIFQYYEEEERQRGNFPDRFSGHQFPNYSSELNVNALLLGDSALYLCASSLGDWRMSNQPQHFGDGTRLSIL.

The chain has TRBV11-3 and TRBJ2-2; possible D gene TRBD2, 5 bases. V gave up 8 bases and J gave up 0 bases, with 10 bases separating them. Germline V gene data show CDR1 as SGHNT and CDR2 as YENEEA. The CDR3 runs to 14 residues. CDR3 sequence: CASGMGANTGELFF. CDR3 coding DNA: TGTGCCAGCGGCATGGGAGCGAACACCGGGGAGCTGTTTTTT.

This clone was seen more than once but under ten times. The rearrangement joins TRBV28 to TRBJ2-1; 12 bases are a match to TRBD2. The CDR3 covers 14 residues. V shed 2 bases and J 13 bases; nucleotides not matched to a gene: 6. The germline gives CDR1 MDHEN, CDR2 SYDVKM. The CDR3 spells CASSLLAGGPRQFF. DNA for the CDR3: TGTGCCAGCAGTTTACTAGCGGGAGGGCCGCGACAGTTCTTC.

This clone was counted between two and nine times. The gene calls are TRBV27 and TRBJ2-3, with D maybe TRBD2 (6 bases). The CDR3 is 17 residues long. The ends were cut back, 5 bases at V and 0 bases at J, with 18 bases in the middle. CDR1 is MNHEY and CDR2 is SMNVEV in the germline V gene (reference sequence). The CDR3 DNA reads TGTGCCAGCAGTCTCAAGGCCAGCGGGTTTAGCACAGATACGCAGTATTTT. Residues: CASSLKASGFSTDTQYF.

The chain links TRBV5-1 to TRBJ2-5, with TRBD2 as a possible D gene (5 bases). The CDR3 runs to 14 residues. Germline V gives CDR1 SGHRS, CDR2 YFSETQ. Trimming took 0 bases from V and 2 from J, leaving 8 bases between them. CDR3 in amino acids: CASSLERGQETQYF. As DNA, the CDR3 is TGCGCCAGCAGCTTGGAACGGGGACAAGAGACCCAGTACTTC.

This chain's CDR3 is CASSSSRTSGQDEQFF. For the CDR3, the DNA is TGCGCCAGCAGCTCAAGCCGGACTAGCGGCCAGGATGAGCAGTTCTTC. This chain connects TRBV5-1 to TRBJ2-1, with 10 bases identical to TRBD2. The V segment lost 3 bases and the J segment 8 bases; nucleotides outside the gene matches: 11. Germline loops: CDR1 SGHRS, CDR2 YFSETQ. This CDR3 comprises 16 residues. Supplemented by reference TRBV5-1 and TRBJ2-1, the full variable domain reads KAGVTQTPRYLIKTRGQQVTLSCSPISGHRSVSWYQQTPGQGLQFLFEYFSETQRNKGNFPGRFSGRQFSNSRSEMNVSTLELGDSALYLCASSSSRTSGQDEQFFGPGTRLTVL.

The chain recombines TRBV18 with TRBJ1-1; no reliable D call. The CDR3 covers 13 residues. Germline V gene lookup returns CDR1 KGHSH and CDR2 LQKENI. V dropped 0 bases and J dropped 4 bases, with 6 bases sitting between them. The CDR3 reads CASSPPHSTEAFF. The CDR3, as DNA: TGTGCCAGCTCACCACCACACAGCACTGAAGCTTTCTTT.

The V and J genes are TRBV27 and TRBJ1-5; D is ambiguous. The germline V gene has CDR1 MNHEY and CDR2 SMNVEV (reference sequence). V dropped 7 bases and J dropped 0 bases, with 10 bases sitting between them. The CDR3 contains 14 residues. CDR3 DNA: TGTGCCAGCACCCCCCTACCTAGCAATCAGCCCCAGCATTTT. It codes for CASTPLPSNQPQHF.

The V gene is TRBV28, the J gene TRBJ2-2; TRBD1 agrees at 9 bases. V dropped 5 bases and J dropped 4; count of bases not matched to a gene: 5. Looked up from germline, CDR1 is MDHEN and CDR2 is SYDVKM. CDR3 length equals 15 residues. The CDR3 nucleotides are TGTGCCAGCAGTGGGGACAGGGTGTTCACCGGGGAGCTGTTTTTT. Protein product: CASSGDRVFTGELFF.